This TCR beta chain was found in a study of cytomegalovirus exposure and HLA in healthy donors. Trimming pared 3 bases from V and 1 base from J, leaving 12 bases between. Germline V gives CDR1 LGHNA, CDR2 YSLEER. CDR3 size: 15 residues. Study results and caveats: Most TCR beta V segments were productive about 87% or about 30% of the time in an earlier analysis. In a later analysis, several top co-occurrence clusters appeared linked to parvovirus B19, influenza, CMV and Epstein-Barr virus.

Use of 60 Vbeta and 13 Jbeta primers characterized the PCR. Profiled with immunoSEQ multiplex PCR; TCRdb holds only in-frame clones, not every one. The sample has some 89,000 clones; roughly four fifths are singletons. Remarks on this clone: The antigen remains undetermined.

V and J are TRBV4-3 and TRBJ1-2; D uncertain. Sequencing used PBMCs. This clonotype originated in a woman younger than 45 in good health and CMV-seronegative. CDR3 protein: CASSHAGSGNYGYTF. CDR3 nucleotide sequence: TGCGCCAGCAGCCACGCGGGTTCGGGTAACTATGGCTACACCTTC.